This T cell receptor (beta chain) derives from a study of PD-1 and CTLA-4 blockade in melanoma. By its share, this clone is medium-sized. CDR1 is MNHNS and CDR2 is SASEGT in the germline V gene. The V end lost 0 bases, the J end lost 11 bases, and 11 bases lay between the germline ends. The CDR3 is 14 amino acids. Profiling relied on immunoSEQ multiplex PCR, and the TCRdb table lists in-frame clones only, not all of them. The table shows 20,000 to 25,000 clones, with around 88% occurring only once. The gene calls are TRBV6-1 and TRBJ1-6; D call uncertain. This clonotype was obtained from a human donor with melanoma. The sample was CD8+ T cells from peripheral blood, taken before anti-PD-1 treatment. CDR3 residues: CASSEAQFSAPLHF. As DNA, the CDR3 is TGTGCCAGCAGTGAAGCGCAGTTCTCTGCACCCCTCCACTTT.